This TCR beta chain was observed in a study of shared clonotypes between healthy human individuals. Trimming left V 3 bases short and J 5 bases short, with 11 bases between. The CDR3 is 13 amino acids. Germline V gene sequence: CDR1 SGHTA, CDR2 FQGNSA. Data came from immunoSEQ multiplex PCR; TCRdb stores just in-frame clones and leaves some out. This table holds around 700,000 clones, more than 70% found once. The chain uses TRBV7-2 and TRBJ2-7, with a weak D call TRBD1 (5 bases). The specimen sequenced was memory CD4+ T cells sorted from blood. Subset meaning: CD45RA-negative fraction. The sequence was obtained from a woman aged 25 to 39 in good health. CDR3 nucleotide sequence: TGTGCCAGCAGCTTCCAGGGTATCAACGAGCAGTACTTC. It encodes CASSFQGINEQYF.